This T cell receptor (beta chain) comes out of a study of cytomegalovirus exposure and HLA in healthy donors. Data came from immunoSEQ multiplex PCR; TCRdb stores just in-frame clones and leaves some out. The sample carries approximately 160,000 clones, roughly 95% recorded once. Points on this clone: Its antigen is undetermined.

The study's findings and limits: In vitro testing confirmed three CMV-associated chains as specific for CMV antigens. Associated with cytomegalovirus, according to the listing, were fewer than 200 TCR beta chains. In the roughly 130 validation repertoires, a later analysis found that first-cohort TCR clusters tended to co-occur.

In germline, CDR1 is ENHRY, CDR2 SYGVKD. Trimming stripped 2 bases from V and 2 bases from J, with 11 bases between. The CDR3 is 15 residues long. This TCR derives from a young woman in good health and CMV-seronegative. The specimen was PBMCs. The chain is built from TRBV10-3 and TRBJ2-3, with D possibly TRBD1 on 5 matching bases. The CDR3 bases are TGTGCCATCAGTGAGGGACAAATAAACACAGATACGCAGTATTTT. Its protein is CAISEGQINTDTQYF.